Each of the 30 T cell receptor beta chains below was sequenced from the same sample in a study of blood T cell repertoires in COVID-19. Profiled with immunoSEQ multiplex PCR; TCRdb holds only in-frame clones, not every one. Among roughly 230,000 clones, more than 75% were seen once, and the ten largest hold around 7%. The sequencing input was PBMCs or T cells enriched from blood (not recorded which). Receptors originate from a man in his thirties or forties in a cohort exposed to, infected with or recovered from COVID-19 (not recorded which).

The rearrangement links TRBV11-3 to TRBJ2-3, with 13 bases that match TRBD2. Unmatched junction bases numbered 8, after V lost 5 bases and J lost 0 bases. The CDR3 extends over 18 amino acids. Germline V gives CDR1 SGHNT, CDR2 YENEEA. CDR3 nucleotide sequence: TGTGCCAGCAGCCCCGGGACTAGCGGGGCAACTAGCACAGATACGCAGTATTTT. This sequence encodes CASSPGTSGATSTDTQYF.

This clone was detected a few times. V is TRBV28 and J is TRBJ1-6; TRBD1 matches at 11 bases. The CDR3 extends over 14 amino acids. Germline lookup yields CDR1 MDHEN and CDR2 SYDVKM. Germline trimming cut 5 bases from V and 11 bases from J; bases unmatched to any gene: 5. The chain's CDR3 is CASSMGQGGPPLHF. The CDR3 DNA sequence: TGTGCCAGCAGTATGGGACAGGGGGGACCACCCCTCCACTTT. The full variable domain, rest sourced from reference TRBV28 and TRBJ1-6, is DVKVTQSSRYLVKRTGEKVFLECVQDMDHENMFWYRQDPGLGLRLIYFSYDVKMKEKGDIPEGYSVSREKKERFSLILESASTNQTSMYLCASSMGQGGPPLHFGNGTRLTVT.

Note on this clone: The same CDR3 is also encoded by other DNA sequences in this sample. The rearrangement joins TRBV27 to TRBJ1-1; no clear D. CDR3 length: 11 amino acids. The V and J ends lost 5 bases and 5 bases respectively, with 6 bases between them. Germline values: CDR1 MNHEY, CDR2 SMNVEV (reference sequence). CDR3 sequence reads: CASSRGTEAFF. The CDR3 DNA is TGTGCCAGCAGTAGAGGGACTGAAGCTTTCTTT.

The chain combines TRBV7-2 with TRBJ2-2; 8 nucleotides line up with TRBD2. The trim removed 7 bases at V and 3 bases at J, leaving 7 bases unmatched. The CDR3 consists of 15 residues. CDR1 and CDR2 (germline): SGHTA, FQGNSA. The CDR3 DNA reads TGTGCCAGCACCCTCCGACTAGCGCACACCGGGGAGCTGTTTTTT. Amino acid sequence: CASTLRLAHTGELFF. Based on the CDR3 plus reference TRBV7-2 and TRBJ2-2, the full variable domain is GAGVSQSPSNKVTEKGKDVELRCDPISGHTALYWYRQSLGQGLEFLIYFQGNSAPDKSGLPSDRFSAERTGGSVSTLTIQRTQQEDSAVYLCASTLRLAHTGELFFGEGSRLTVL.

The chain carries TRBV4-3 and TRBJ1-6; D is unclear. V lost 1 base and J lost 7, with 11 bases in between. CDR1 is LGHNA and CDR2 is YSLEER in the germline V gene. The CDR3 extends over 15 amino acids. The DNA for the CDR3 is TGCGCCAGCAGCCAAGGTCCCCGGGGAAATTCACCCCTCCACTTT. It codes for CASSQGPRGNSPLHF.

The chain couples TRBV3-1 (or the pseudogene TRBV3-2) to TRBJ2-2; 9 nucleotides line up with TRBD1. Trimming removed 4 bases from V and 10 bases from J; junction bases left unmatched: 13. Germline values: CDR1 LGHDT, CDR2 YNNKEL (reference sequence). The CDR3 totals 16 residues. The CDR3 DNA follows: TGTGCCAGCAGCCTTAAAGCCGGACAGGGGCCCCAGGAGCTGTTTTTT. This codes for CASSLKAGQGPQELFF.

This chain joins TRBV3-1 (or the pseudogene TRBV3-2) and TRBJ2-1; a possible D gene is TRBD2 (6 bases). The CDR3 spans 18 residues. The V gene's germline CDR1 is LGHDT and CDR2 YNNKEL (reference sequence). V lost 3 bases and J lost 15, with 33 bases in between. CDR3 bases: TGTGCCAGCAGCCACTCCGGGGTCGGGGCGAGTCTGAGAGCCGGGAGGTTCTTC. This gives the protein CASSHSGVGASLRAGRFF.

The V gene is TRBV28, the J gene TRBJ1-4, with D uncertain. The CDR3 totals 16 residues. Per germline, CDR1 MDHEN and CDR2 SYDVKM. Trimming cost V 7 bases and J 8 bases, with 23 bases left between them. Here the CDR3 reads CASNSRRNREDEKLFF. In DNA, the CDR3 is TGTGCCAGCAATTCTAGGCGGAACCGGGAGGACGAAAAACTGTTTTTT.

The CDR3 nucleotides read TGTGCCAGCAGCTTAGGAGCTAGCGGGAGGGCCGCTCCCACCTACGAGCAGTACTTC. Protein product: CASSLGASGRAAPTYEQYF. The chain carries TRBV7-9 and TRBJ2-7, with 12 nucleotides matching TRBD2. Germline CDR1 reads SEHNR; CDR2 reads FQNEAQ (reference sequence). The junction had 12 bases not matched to a gene; V was cut back by 1 base and J by 2 bases. The CDR3 consists of 19 residues.

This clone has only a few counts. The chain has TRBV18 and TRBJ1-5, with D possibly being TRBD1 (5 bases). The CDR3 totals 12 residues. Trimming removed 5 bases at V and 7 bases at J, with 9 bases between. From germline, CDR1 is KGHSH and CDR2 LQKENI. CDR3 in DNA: TGTGCCAGCTCATCGGGGGGACAGCCCCAGCATTTT. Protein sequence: CASSSGGQPQHF.

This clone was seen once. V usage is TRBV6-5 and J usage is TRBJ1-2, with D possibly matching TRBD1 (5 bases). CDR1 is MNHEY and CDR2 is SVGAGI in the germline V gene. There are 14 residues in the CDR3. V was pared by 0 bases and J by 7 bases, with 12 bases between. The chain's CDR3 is CASSYSGRGSGYTF. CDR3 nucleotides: TGTGCCAGCAGTTACTCGGGGAGGGGAAGTGGCTACACCTTC.

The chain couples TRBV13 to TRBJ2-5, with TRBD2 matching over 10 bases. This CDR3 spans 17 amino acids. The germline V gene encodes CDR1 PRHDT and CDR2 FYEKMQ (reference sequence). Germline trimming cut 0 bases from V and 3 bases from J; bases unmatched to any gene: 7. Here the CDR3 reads CASSLGSSGSEKETQYF. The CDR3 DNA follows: TGTGCCAGCAGCTTAGGGTCTAGCGGGAGCGAAAAAGAGACCCAGTACTTC.

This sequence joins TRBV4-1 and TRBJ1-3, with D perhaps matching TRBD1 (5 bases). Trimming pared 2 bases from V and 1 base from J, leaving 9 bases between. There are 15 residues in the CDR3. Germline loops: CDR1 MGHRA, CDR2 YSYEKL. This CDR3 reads CASSQSGVSGNTIYF. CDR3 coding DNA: TGCGCCAGCAGCCAATCGGGGGTTTCTGGAAACACCATATATTTT.

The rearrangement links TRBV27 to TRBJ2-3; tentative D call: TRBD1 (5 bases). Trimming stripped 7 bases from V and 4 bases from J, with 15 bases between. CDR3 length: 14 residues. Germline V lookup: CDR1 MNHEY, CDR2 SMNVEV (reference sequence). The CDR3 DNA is TGTGCCAGCACCTTGGGGCCCATCGCAGATACGCAGTATTTT. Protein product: CASTLGPIADTQYF.

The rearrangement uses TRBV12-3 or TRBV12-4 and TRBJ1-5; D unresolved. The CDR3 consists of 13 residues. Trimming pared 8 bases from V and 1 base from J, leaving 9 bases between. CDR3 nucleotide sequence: TGTGCCAGCCGAGGTGGGAGCAATCAGCCCCAGCATTTT. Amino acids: CASRGGSNQPQHF.

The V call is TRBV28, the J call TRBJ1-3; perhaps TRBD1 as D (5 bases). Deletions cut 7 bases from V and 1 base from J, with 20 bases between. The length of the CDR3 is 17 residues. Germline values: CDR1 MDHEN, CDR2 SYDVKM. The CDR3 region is CASNIAGGTVSGNTIYF. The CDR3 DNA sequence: TGTGCCAGCAACATCGCGGGGGGAACAGTTTCTGGAAACACCATATATTTT.

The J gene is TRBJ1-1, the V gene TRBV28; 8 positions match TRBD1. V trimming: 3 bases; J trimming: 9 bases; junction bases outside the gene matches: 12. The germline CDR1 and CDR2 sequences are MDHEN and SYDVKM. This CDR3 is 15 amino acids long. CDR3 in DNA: TGTGCCAGCAGTTTCAGGGGGCGCTATGAGCGACAAGCTTTCTTT. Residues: CASSFRGRYERQAFF.

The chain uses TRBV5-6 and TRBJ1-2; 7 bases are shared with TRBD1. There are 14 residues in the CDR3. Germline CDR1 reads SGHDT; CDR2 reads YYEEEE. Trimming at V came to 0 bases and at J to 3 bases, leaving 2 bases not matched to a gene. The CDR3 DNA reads TGTGCCAGCAGCTTGGTGGGACAGTACTATGGCTACACCTTC. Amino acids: CASSLVGQYYGYTF.

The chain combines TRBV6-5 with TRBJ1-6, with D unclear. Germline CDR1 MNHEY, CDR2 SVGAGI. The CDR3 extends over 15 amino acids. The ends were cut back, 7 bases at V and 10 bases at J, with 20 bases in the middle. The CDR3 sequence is CASNPNRVSLSPLHF. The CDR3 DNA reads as TGTGCCAGCAACCCGAATCGGGTATCCCTCTCACCCCTCCACTTT.

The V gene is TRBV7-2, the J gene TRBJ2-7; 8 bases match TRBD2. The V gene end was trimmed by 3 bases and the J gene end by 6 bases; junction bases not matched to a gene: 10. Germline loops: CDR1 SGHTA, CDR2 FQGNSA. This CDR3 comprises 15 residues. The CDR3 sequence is CASSLSPGLVLEQYF. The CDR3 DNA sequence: TGTGCCAGCAGCTTGAGTCCGGGACTAGTTCTCGAGCAGTACTTC.

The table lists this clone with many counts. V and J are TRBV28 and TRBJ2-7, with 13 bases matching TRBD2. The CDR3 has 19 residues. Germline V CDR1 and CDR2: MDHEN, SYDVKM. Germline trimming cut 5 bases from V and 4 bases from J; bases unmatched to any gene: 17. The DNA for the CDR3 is TGTGCCAGCAGTCCAATGGTTGGGGAGAGACTAGCGGGAGGTTACGAGCAGTACTTC. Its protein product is CASSPMVGERLAGGYEQYF.

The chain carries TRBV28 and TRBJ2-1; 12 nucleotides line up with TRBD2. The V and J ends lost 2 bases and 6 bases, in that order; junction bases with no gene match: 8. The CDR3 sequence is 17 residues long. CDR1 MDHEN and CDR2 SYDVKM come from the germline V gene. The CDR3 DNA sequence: TGTGCCAGCAGTTTACTAGCGGGAGGGGAATTCGGCAATGAGCAGTTCTTC. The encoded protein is CASSLLAGGEFGNEQFF.

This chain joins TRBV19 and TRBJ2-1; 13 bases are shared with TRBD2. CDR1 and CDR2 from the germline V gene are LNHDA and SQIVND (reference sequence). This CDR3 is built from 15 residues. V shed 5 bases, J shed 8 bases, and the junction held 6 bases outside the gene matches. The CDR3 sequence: CASSALAGGADEQFF. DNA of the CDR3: TGTGCCAGTAGTGCACTAGCGGGAGGGGCTGATGAGCAGTTCTTC.

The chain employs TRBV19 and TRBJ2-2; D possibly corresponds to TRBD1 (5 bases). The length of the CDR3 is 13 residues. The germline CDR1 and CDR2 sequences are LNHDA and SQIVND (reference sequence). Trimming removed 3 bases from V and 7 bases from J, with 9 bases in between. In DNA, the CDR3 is TGTGCCAGTAGTATGGGGCTATACGGGGAGCTGTTTTTT. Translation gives CASSMGLYGELFF.

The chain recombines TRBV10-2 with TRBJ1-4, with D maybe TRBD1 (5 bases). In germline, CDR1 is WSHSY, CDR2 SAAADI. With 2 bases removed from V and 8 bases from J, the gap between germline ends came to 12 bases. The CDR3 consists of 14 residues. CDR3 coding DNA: TGCGCCAGCAGTGAGACGGGACTTTACGAAAAACTGTTTTTT. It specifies CASSETGLYEKLFF.

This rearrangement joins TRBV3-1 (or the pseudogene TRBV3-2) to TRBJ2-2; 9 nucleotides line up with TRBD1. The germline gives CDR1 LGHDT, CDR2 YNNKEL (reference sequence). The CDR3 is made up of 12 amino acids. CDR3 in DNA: TGTGGACAGGGGGCGAACACCGGGGAGCTGTTTTTT. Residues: CGQGANTGELFF.

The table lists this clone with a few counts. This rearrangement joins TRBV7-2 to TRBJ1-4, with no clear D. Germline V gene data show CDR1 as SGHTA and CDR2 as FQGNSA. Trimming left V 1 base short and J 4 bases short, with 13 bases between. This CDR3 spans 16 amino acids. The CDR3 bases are TGTGCCAGCAGCTTAGAATGGAGTCCCGTTAATGAAAAACTGTTTTTT. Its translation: CASSLEWSPVNEKLFF.

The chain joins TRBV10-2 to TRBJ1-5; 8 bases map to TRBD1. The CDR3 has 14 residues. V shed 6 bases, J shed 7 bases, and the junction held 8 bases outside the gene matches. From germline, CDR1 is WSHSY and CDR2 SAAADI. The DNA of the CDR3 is TGCGCCAGCAGGCCGGGACAGGTTCAACAGCCCCAGCATTTT. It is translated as CASRPGQVQQPQHF.

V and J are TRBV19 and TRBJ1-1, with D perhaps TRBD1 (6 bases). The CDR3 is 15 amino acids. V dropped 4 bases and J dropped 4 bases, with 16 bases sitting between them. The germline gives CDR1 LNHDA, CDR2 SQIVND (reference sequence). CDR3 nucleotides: TGTGCCAGTAGTAGGCGGGGGCGGAAACTCACTGAAGCTTTCTTT. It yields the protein CASSRRGRKLTEAFF.

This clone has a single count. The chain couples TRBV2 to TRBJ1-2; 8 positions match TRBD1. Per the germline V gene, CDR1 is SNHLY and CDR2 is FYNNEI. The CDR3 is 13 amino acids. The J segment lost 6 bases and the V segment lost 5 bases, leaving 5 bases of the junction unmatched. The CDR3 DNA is TGTGCCAGCAGTCGGGACAGGTCAGATGGCTACACCTTC. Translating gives CASSRDRSDGYTF.